This TCR beta chain was obtained from a study of T cell clones after liver transplantation. TCRdb keeps only in-frame clones here, not all; method: immunoSEQ multiplex PCR. The table has fewer than 7,000 clones, 30% to 35% seen once; the top ten hold about 15%. TCRbeta sequences of proliferating CFSE-low MLR cells were labeled alloreactive. Pre-transplant recipient cells responded to graft donor PBMCs, splenocytes, lymph-node cells, or third-party PBMCs. V gave up 6 bases and J gave up 4 bases, with 12 bases separating them. The CDR3 spans 13 residues. Germline V CDR1 and CDR2: MNHNS, SASEGT. There are a few counts of this clone. Its specificity is unknown.

The TCR sequence derives from a human patient who received a liver transplant. Certain T cells may be donor cells from the graft. Sequencing was performed on CD4+ T cells from cultured PBMCs. V gene TRBV6-1 combines with J gene TRBJ1-1; tentatively, D is TRBD1 (6 bases). Here the CDR3 reads CASRQGPSTEAFF. The CDR3 DNA follows: TGTGCCAGCAGACAGGGCCCGAGCACTGAAGCTTTCTTT.